These T cell receptor beta chains were read from a single sample in a study of blood T cell repertoires in COVID-19. Produced via immunoSEQ multiplex PCR; TCRdb's table is partial and in-frame only. The sample comprises about 260,000 clones, about 91% of which are singletons, and approximately 3% rests with the top ten. Source material: PBMCs or T cells enriched from blood (not recorded which). These receptors came from a man aged 35 to 55 who had been exposed to COVID-19. Each CDR3 is given with its conserved first and last residue. The order of the fields is V gene, clone size, J gene, D gene, CDR3 protein, CDR3 DNA. A D gene is named only where the DNA matches it firmly. A clone size is listed for some rows: how often the clone was seen (once, few, many), or a class if it is expanded.

TRBV12-3/TRBV12-4,few,TRBJ2-1,TRBD2,CASSPTSLAGQFF,TGTGCCAGCAGTCCAACCAGCCTAGCGGGTCAGTTCTTC
TRBV9,NA,TRBJ1-4,NA,CASRPDSDNNEKLFF,TGTGCCAGCAGGCCCGACAGCGATAATAATGAAAAACTGTTTTTT
TRBV20-1,NA,TRBJ1-2,NA,CSAERGVYYTF,TGCAGTGCCGAGCGGGGCGTATACTACACCTTC
TRBV29-1,NA,TRBJ2-2,TRBD1,CSADPGTGSVGELFF,TGCAGCGCCGACCCGGGGACAGGGAGTGTGGGGGAGCTGTTTTTT
TRBV12-3/TRBV12-4,few,TRBJ1-2,NA,CASSPKDDGYTF,TGTGCCAGCAGCCCTAAAGATGATGGCTACACCTTC
TRBV2,once,TRBJ2-3,NA,CASSGQVGTDTQYF,TGTGCCAGCAGTGGACAGGTGGGCACAGATACGCAGTATTTT
TRBV9,NA,TRBJ1-4,NA,CASSNGQPTTNEKLFF,TGTGCCAGCAGCAACGGACAGCCGACAACTAATGAAAAACTGTTTTTT
TRBV24-1,NA,TRBJ2-3,TRBD2,CATSEGTSGSWDTQYF,TGTGCCACCAGTGAGGGGACTAGCGGGAGTTGGGATACGCAGTATTTT
TRBV15,NA,TRBJ2-3,NA,CATSRGGASASTDTQYF,TGTGCCACCAGCAGGGGGGGGGCTAGCGCCTCCACAGATACGCAGTATTTT
TRBV19,once,TRBJ2-1,NA,CASSAIYRTAQHYNEQFF,TGTGCCAGTAGTGCCATATACCGGACAGCCCAACACTACAATGAGCAGTTCTTC
TRBV21-1,NA,TRBJ2-1,NA,CASSNGQGSEQFF,TGTGCCAGCAGCAATGGACAGGGGTCTGAGCAGTTCTTC
TRBV5-1,once,TRBJ2-7,TRBD1,CASSLTGGIYEQYF,TGCGCCAGCAGCTTGACAGGGGGCATCTACGAGCAGTACTTC
TRBV12-5,few,TRBJ1-2,TRBD1,CASGLVGDRGHHGYTF,TGTGCTAGTGGTTTGGTAGGGGACAGGGGGCATCATGGCTACACCTTC
TRBV5-4,NA,TRBJ1-2,NA,CASSRETNYGYTF,TGTGCCAGCAGCAGAGAAACTAACTATGGCTACACCTTC
TRBV3-1/TRBV3-2,NA,TRBJ2-5,NA,CASMIATQETQYF,TGTGCCAGCATGATAGCGACACAAGAGACCCAGTACTTC
TRBV5-4,NA,TRBJ1-4,TRBD1,CASSTWTGGSEKLFF,TGTGCCAGCAGCACCTGGACAGGGGGCTCGGAAAAACTGTTTTTT
TRBV27,NA,TRBJ1-5,NA,CASSFTGQPQHF,TGTGCCAGCAGTTTCACGGGTCAGCCCCAGCATTTT
TRBV4-2,once,TRBJ2-1,NA,CASSQVLAPQREQFF,TGTGCCAGCAGCCAAGTTCTAGCGCCACAACGGGAGCAGTTCTTC
TRBV19,NA,TRBJ2-1,TRBD2,CASSMESSGYNEQFF,TGTGCCAGTAGTATGGAGTCTAGCGGCTACAATGAGCAGTTCTTC
TRBV19,NA,TRBJ2-1,TRBD1,CASSTPPGTGKVRYEQFF,TGTGCCAGTAGTACCCCCCCCGGGACAGGGAAGGTAAGGTATGAGCAGTTCTTC
TRBV6-5,NA,TRBJ1-5,NA,CASTEGSGNQPQHF,TGTGCCAGCACGGAGGGGTCTGGGAATCAGCCCCAGCATTTT
TRBV6-5,NA,TRBJ2-3,TRBD1,CASRFRTGLADTQYF,TGTGCCAGCAGATTTAGGACAGGGTTGGCAGATACGCAGTATTTT
TRBV30,once,TRBJ2-7,NA,CAWSHNSYEQYF,TGTGCCTGGAGTCACAACTCCTACGAGCAGTACTTC
TRBV10-3,NA,TRBJ2-2,TRBD2,CAISEYSPSGTNTGELFF,TGTGCCATCAGTGAGTATTCCCCTAGCGGAACGAACACCGGGGAGCTGTTTTTT
TRBV5-4,NA,TRBJ2-7,TRBD1,CASSEGQGLYYEQYF,TGTGCCAGCAGCGAGGGACAGGGGCTTTACTACGAGCAGTACTTC
TRBV28,NA,TRBJ1-5,NA,CASSLFRYSNQPQHF,TGTGCCAGCAGTTTATTCAGATATAGCAATCAGCCCCAGCATTTT
TRBV15,NA,TRBJ2-2,NA,CATHPGEGANTGELFF,TGTGCCACCCATCCAGGGGAGGGAGCGAACACCGGGGAGCTGTTTTTT
TRBV5-1,NA,TRBJ2-7,NA,CASSLTSEFFYEQYF,TGCGCCAGCAGCTTGACAAGCGAATTTTTCTACGAGCAGTACTTC
TRBV2,NA,TRBJ1-6,NA,CASRYAGSYNSPLHF,TGTGCCAGCAGATACGCGGGATCCTATAATTCACCCCTCCACTTT
TRBV27,NA,TRBJ1-2,TRBD1,CASSLSPPTGGNYGYTF,TGTGCCAGCAGTTTATCCCCTCCGACAGGGGGTAACTATGGCTACACCTTC
TRBV7-2,NA,TRBJ1-5,NA,CASSFGHSNQPQHF,TGTGCCAGCAGCTTTGGACACAGCAATCAGCCCCAGCATTTT
TRBV9,NA,TRBJ1-2,TRBD1,CASSVETGDRGYTF,TGTGCCAGCAGCGTCGAAACAGGGGACAGGGGCTACACCTTC
TRBV7-3,NA,TRBJ2-2,NA,CASSLGATGELFF,TGTGCCAGCAGCTTAGGGGCCACCGGGGAGCTGTTTTTT
TRBV28,NA,TRBJ1-5,TRBD1,CASSMKSSGTGGLYSNQPQHF,TGTGCCAGCAGTATGAAAAGTTCCGGGACAGGGGGCCTCTATAGCAATCAGCCCCAGCATTTT
TRBV15,NA,TRBJ2-7,TRBD2,CATSRTIAGEEQYF,TGTGCCACCAGCAGGACAATAGCGGGAGAAGAACAGTACTTC
TRBV2,once,TRBJ1-1,TRBD1,CASTISGTGNTEAFF,TGTGCCAGCACTATTTCCGGGACAGGGAACACTGAAGCTTTCTTT
TRBV11-2,NA,TRBJ2-7,NA,CASSLEAGNTYEQYF,TGTGCCAGCAGCTTAGAAGCAGGGAACACCTACGAGCAGTACTTC
TRBV27,once,TRBJ1-4,TRBD1,CASSLGQGVSEKLFF,TGTGCCAGCAGCTTAGGACAGGGTGTCTCAGAAAAACTGTTTTTT
TRBV27,NA,TRBJ2-6,TRBD1,CASSTRTGSSGANVLTF,TGTGCCAGCAGTACCCGGACAGGAAGCTCTGGGGCCAACGTCCTGACTTTC
TRBV6-5,NA,TRBJ1-1,NA,CATTKASGIEAFF,TGTGCCACCACCAAGGCGTCAGGGATTGAAGCTTTCTTT
TRBV9,NA,TRBJ1-1,NA,CASSVEGEIDTEAFF,TGTGCCAGCAGCGTAGAGGGGGAAATTGACACTGAAGCTTTCTTT
TRBV4-3,NA,TRBJ2-3,NA,CASSQGRTSTDTQYF,TGCGCCAGCAGCCAAGGCCGGACTAGCACAGATACGCAGTATTTT
TRBV7-8,NA,TRBJ2-3,TRBD2,CASSSPLAGGSTDTQYF,TGTGCCAGCAGCTCCCCTTTAGCGGGAGGTAGCACAGATACGCAGTATTTT
TRBV28,NA,TRBJ1-6,TRBD1,CASSFVDRVSPLHF,TGTGCCAGCAGTTTTGTGGACAGGGTTTCACCCCTCCACTTT
TRBV2,NA,TRBJ1-3,NA,CASRKRVIGNTIYF,TGTGCCAGCAGGAAACGGGTTATTGGAAACACCATATATTTT
TRBV15,NA,TRBJ2-1,TRBD2,CATSRGTSGTNEQFF,TGTGCCACCAGCAGAGGAACTAGCGGGACGAATGAGCAGTTCTTC
TRBV27,once,TRBJ2-3,TRBD1,CASSLWSRDRGADTQYF,TGTGCCAGCAGTTTATGGAGCCGGGACAGGGGAGCAGATACGCAGTATTTT
TRBV24-1,NA,TRBJ2-7,TRBD2,CATSDTSSGSHEQYF,TGTGCCACCAGTGATACATCCAGCGGGAGCCACGAGCAGTACTTC
TRBV4-1,once,TRBJ2-3,TRBD2,CASSQVTSGAFTDTQYF,TGCGCCAGCAGCCAAGTGACTAGCGGGGCCTTCACAGATACGCAGTATTTT
TRBV5-6,NA,TRBJ1-1,NA,CASSLVWARTEAFF,TGTGCCAGCAGCTTGGTTTGGGCGCGCACTGAAGCTTTCTTT
TRBV28,NA,TRBJ2-1,NA,CASSLFFVGGQSYNEQFF,TGTGCCAGCAGTTTATTTTTTGTGGGAGGCCAATCCTACAATGAGCAGTTCTTC
TRBV7-2,NA,TRBJ2-5,NA,CASSLGQVETQYF,TGTGCCAGCAGCTTAGGACAGGTGGAGACCCAGTACTTC
TRBV30,NA,TRBJ1-1,NA,CAWSGQPNTEAFF,TGTGCCTGGAGTGGACAGCCGAACACTGAAGCTTTCTTT
TRBV6-5,NA,TRBJ1-3,NA,CASSYTPGSSGNTIYF,TGTGCCAGCAGTTACACTCCCGGGAGCTCTGGAAACACCATATATTTT
TRBV9,NA,TRBJ1-1,NA,CASSVVLGTEAFF,TGTGCCAGCAGCGTAGTTCTAGGAACTGAAGCTTTCTTT
TRBV6-5,NA,TRBJ2-7,TRBD1,CASRLWTGNNEQYF,TGTGCCAGCAGGCTATGGACAGGGAATAACGAGCAGTACTTC
TRBV29-1,NA,TRBJ1-4,TRBD1,CSVVVLGEQGGEKLFF,TGCAGCGTTGTGGTTTTGGGGGAACAGGGGGGTGAAAAACTGTTTTTT
TRBV9,NA,TRBJ2-2,TRBD1,CASSKAGTALNGELFF,TGTGCCAGCAGCAAAGCCGGGACAGCCCTAAACGGGGAGCTGTTTTTT
TRBV28,NA,TRBJ1-5,NA,CASSTPTEINQPQHF,TGTGCCAGCAGTACCCCGACGGAGATCAATCAGCCCCAGCATTTT